The T cell receptor (beta chain) described here comes from a study of multiple sclerosis patients with progressive multifocal leukoencephalopathy. Notes on the study in general: Most PML patients had lower entropy, suggesting less diverse TRB repertoires. The findings' link to JC virus versus immunocompromise remained uncertain.

The survey-level immunoSEQ assay was used. TCRdb's copy holds only in-frame clones and misses some; the assay was immunoSEQ multiplex PCR. The data hold around 30,000 clones, with about 88% observed a single time. To note about this clone: Antigen: not known.

Documented time point: before natalizumab initiation. The specimen sequenced was PBMCs. The receptor comes from a human donor with multiple sclerosis.

The CDR3 DNA follows: TGTGCCAGCAGCAAAGAGGGCCGCAGCGGTGAGGGAAACACTGAAGCTTTCTTT. Translating gives CASSKEGRSGEGNTEAFF. The chain uses TRBV21-1 and TRBJ1-1. TRBV21-1 is labeled a pseudogene. The CDR3 runs to 18 residues.